These 32 T cell receptor beta chains share one sample of origin, sequenced in a study of response to subunit inactivated influenza vaccine. TCRdb independently ran MiXCR on the RT-PCR reads; one entry per CDR3 protein. The sample contains roughly 700,000 distinct CDR3 sequences, around 13% of which appear only once. The sequenced sample was PBMCs from blood, obtained less than 15 days before vaccination. The receptors here all came from a man aged 45 to 65 who received an inactivated influenza vaccine.

The chain uses TRBV6-2 or TRBV6-3 and TRBJ2-5; the D gene is possibly TRBD1 (5 bases). There are 14 residues in the CDR3. V shed 6 bases and J shed 2 bases, with 13 bases lying between them. Germline lookup yields CDR1 MNHEY and CDR2 SVGEGT. CDR3 sequence: CASRFSDTQETQYF. The CDR3 DNA sequence: TGTGCCAGCAGATTCTCGGACACGCAAGAGACCCAGTACTTC.

This clonotype was found many times. The chain combines TRBV5-5 with TRBJ2-3; 7 bases line up with TRBD1. The length of the CDR3 is 15 residues. Germline V CDR1 and CDR2: SGHKS, YYEKEE (reference sequence). The V segment lost 2 bases and the J segment 1 base; nucleotides outside the gene matches: 4. The CDR3 bases are TGTGCCAGCAGCTTACGGGACAGTGGCACAGATACGCAGTATTTT. Translation: CASSLRDSGTDTQYF.

CDR3 sequence (DNA): TGTGCCAGCAGTTCAGCGCGGGGCAATCAGCCCCAGCATTTT. Translating it yields CASSSARGNQPQHF. This chain joins TRBV6-1 and TRBJ1-5, with D unclear. With 5 bases removed from V and 2 bases from J, the gap between germline ends came to 10 bases. This CDR3 has 14 residues. The V gene's germline CDR1 is MNHNS and CDR2 SASEGT.

The chain recombines TRBV5-1 with TRBJ1-3; D unclear. In germline, CDR1 is SGHRS, CDR2 YFSETQ. The CDR3 has 15 amino acids. V dropped 4 bases and J dropped 0 bases, with 11 bases sitting between them. CDR3 in amino acids: CASSAATHSGNTIYF. CDR3 nucleotide sequence: TGCGCCAGCAGCGCCGCGACCCACTCTGGAAACACCATATATTTT.

The table lists this clonotype with a few counts. The chain joins TRBV6-1 to TRBJ2-1, with 12 nucleotides matching TRBD2. The CDR3 has 17 amino acids. The junction had 10 bases not matched to a gene; V was cut back by 4 bases and J by 6 bases. Germline CDR1 and CDR2: MNHNS and SASEGT. CDR3 nucleotide sequence: TGTGCCAGCAGTGTCCGACGGTGGACTAGCGGGACCAATGAGCAGTTCTTC. This encodes CASSVRRWTSGTNEQFF.

The chain combines TRBV4-2 with TRBJ2-3; TRBD2 matches 8 bases. Germline CDR1 LGHNA, CDR2 YNFKEQ. The CDR3 has 16 amino acids. J gave up 0 bases and V 6 bases, and 8 bases lay outside the gene matches. The CDR3 sequence: CASRATAGGSTDTQYF. The CDR3, as DNA: TGTGCCAGCAGGGCCACGGCGGGGGGTAGCACAGATACGCAGTATTTT.

This clonotype was found a few times. This chain uses TRBV10-3 with TRBJ2-7; TRBD1 aligns across 9 bases. The V gene's germline CDR1 is ENHRY and CDR2 SYGVKD. After removal of 6 bases from V and 5 bases from J, the junction contained 5 bases not matched to a gene. This CDR3 has 13 amino acids. Here the CDR3 reads CAISSDRGDEQYF. CDR3 in DNA: TGTGCCATCAGCTCGGACAGGGGCGACGAGCAGTACTTC.

Many counts were recorded for this clonotype. The junction differs from germline at one of its ends, possibly a read error. The chain carries TRBV5-1 and TRBJ2-7; D is ambiguous. CDR1 and CDR2 from the germline V gene are SGHRS and YFSETQ. The CDR3 has 14 amino acids. The CDR3 protein is CASSLDPGSYEQYF. As DNA, the CDR3 is TGTGCCAGCTCATTAGACCCGGGTTCCTACGAGCAGTACTTC.

The rearrangement joins TRBV5-1 to TRBJ2-7; D ambiguous. Trimming cost V 5 bases and J 1 base, with 10 bases left between them. The CDR3 runs to 13 residues. Germline-derived CDR1 and CDR2 are SGHRS and YFSETQ. The CDR3 region is CASSPATSYEQYF. The CDR3, as DNA: TGCGCCAGCAGTCCTGCTACGTCCTACGAGCAGTACTTC.

The chain employs TRBV29-1 and TRBJ2-5; the D gene is possibly TRBD2 (5 bases). The CDR3 contains 14 residues. CDR1 and CDR2 from the germline V gene are SQVTM and ANQGSEA. Trimming took off 2 bases at V and 2 bases at J, with 12 bases between the two ends. This chain's CDR3 is CSVEPRGKQETQYF. In nucleotides, the CDR3 is TGCAGCGTTGAACCTCGGGGTAAACAAGAGACCCAGTACTTC.

This clonotype was picked up a small number of times. This chain uses TRBV27 with TRBJ2-2, with D hard to call. Germline CDR1 is MNHEY and CDR2 is SMNVEV (reference sequence). This CDR3 is built from 13 residues. Trimming pared 4 bases from V and 3 bases from J, leaving 6 bases between. Here the CDR3 DNA reads TGTGCCAGCAGTTGGGGATACACCGGGGAGCTGTTTTTT. It translates to CASSWGYTGELFF.

The rearrangement uses TRBV3-1 and TRBJ2-3; perhaps TRBD2 as D (5 bases). The length of the CDR3 is 15 residues. Trimming stripped 4 bases from V and 0 bases from J, with 11 bases between. Germline CDR1 reads LGHDT; CDR2 reads YNNKEL (reference sequence). The CDR3 bases are TGTGCCAGCAGCCGAAGCGGTCTTAGCACAGATACGCAGTATTTT. This gives the protein CASSRSGLSTDTQYF.

This clonotype was observed a handful of times. The chain uses TRBV5-1 and TRBJ2-3; 11 bases map to TRBD2. CDR1 and CDR2 from the germline V gene are SGHRS and YFSETQ. V was clipped by 0 bases and J by 5 bases; unmatched bases: 8. There are 17 residues in the CDR3. The chain's CDR3 is CASSLVAGGPGGDTQYF. As DNA, the CDR3 is TGCGCCAGCAGCTTGGTAGCGGGAGGGCCTGGAGGAGATACGCAGTATTTT.

The rearrangement joins TRBV5-6 to TRBJ2-1; TRBD1 matches 8 bases. V lost 0 bases and J lost 6; bases outside the gene matches: 5. The CDR3 contains 15 residues. The germline V gene encodes CDR1 SGHDT and CDR2 YYEEEE. For the CDR3, the DNA is TGTGCCAGCAGCTTGGCGGACAGGGAGTTCAATGAGCAGTTCTTC. Residues: CASSLADREFNEQFF.

This chain uses TRBV10-3 with TRBJ1-3, with 12 bases matching TRBD1. Germline CDR1 ENHRY, CDR2 SYGVKD. With 6 bases clipped from V and 3 bases from J, the junction kept 3 bases outside the gene matches. This CDR3 region has 15 residues. The CDR3 sequence: CAIRGQGAFGNTIYF. CDR3 DNA sequence: TGTGCCATCAGGGGACAGGGGGCTTTTGGAAACACCATATATTTT.

This clonotype was seen a few times. This chain joins TRBV28 and TRBJ2-5, with TRBD1 matching 11 bases. The V and J ends lost 3 bases and 3 bases, in that order; junction bases with no gene match: 6. Germline V lookup: CDR1 MDHEN, CDR2 SYDVKM. The CDR3 runs 16 residues. The CDR3 nucleotides are TGTGCCAGCAGTTTGGATTCGGGACAGGGGGAAGAGACCCAGTACTTC. Translation gives CASSLDSGQGEETQYF.

This clonotype was seen at least ten times. The V gene is TRBV7-2, the J gene TRBJ2-7; no clear D. This CDR3 is built from 14 residues. The germline CDR1 and CDR2 sequences are SGHTA and FQGNSA. V shed 5 bases and J shed 3 bases, with 14 bases lying between them. CDR3 sequence reads: CASSPGWASYEQYF. Here the CDR3 DNA reads TGTGCCAGCAGCCCCGGATGGGCGAGCTACGAGCAGTACTTC.

This clonotype has only a few counts. The chain joins TRBV5-6 to TRBJ1-3, with a weak D call TRBD1 (6 bases). Trimming took off 4 bases at V and 0 bases at J, with 14 bases between the two ends. Per germline, CDR1 SGHDT and CDR2 YYEEEE. CDR3 length equals 16 residues. The CDR3 DNA reads as TGTGCCAGCAGCGGCCCGGACAGAAGCTCTGGAAACACCATATATTTT. This encodes CASSGPDRSSGNTIYF.

The chain employs TRBV7-9 and TRBJ2-1, with 11 bases fitting TRBD2. The CDR3 runs to 17 residues. Trimming removed 1 base from V and 2 bases from J; junction bases left unmatched: 4. Germline loops: CDR1 SEHNR, CDR2 FQNEAQ (reference sequence). CDR3 sequence (DNA): TGTGCCAGCAGCTTAGTCGTAGCGGGGGGGACCTACAATGAGCAGTTCTTC. Amino acid sequence: CASSLVVAGGTYNEQFF.

The chain employs TRBV4-3 and TRBJ2-1; 8 positions match TRBD2. V was pared by 4 bases and J by 5 bases, with 7 bases of the junction left unmatched. The germline V gene has CDR1 LGHNA and CDR2 YSLEER. The CDR3 is 15 amino acids. CDR3: CASSPGTSSHNEQFF. DNA of the CDR3: TGCGCCAGCAGCCCCGGGACTAGTAGCCACAATGAGCAGTTCTTC.

This clonotype was picked up a small number of times. V is TRBV15 and J is TRBJ2-1, with D perhaps matching TRBD2 (6 bases). V lost 8 bases and J 7 bases, leaving 18 bases between the germline ends. The CDR3 contains 14 residues. CDR1 is LNHNV, CDR2 YYDKDF, per germline (reference sequence). CDR3 in DNA: TGTGCCACCGGGCCCGGGGGAGTGAGTAATGAGCAGTTCTTC. This gives the protein CATGPGGVSNEQFF.

This clonotype was observed at least ten times. The chain combines TRBV4-2 with TRBJ2-4; TRBD2 matches 11 bases. Germline CDR1 is LGHNA and CDR2 is YNFKEQ. The ends lost 0 bases at V and 14 bases at J; junction bases unmatched: 12. The CDR3 runs 16 residues. The CDR3: CASSQDLSGRAGNKYF. The DNA of the CDR3 is TGTGCCAGCAGCCAAGATCTTAGCGGGAGGGCGGGTAATAAGTACTTC.

CDR3 region: CASNAQGRRNIQYF. The CDR3, as DNA: TGTGCCAGCAACGCGCAGGGGCGAAGAAACATTCAGTACTTC. The genes are TRBV6-2 or TRBV6-3 and TRBJ2-4; perhaps TRBD1 as D (6 bases). The CDR3 spans 14 residues. CDR1 and CDR2 from the germline V gene are MNHEY and SVGEGT. The germline V and J ends were trimmed by 7 bases and 6 bases, with 16 bases remaining between them.

This clonotype was counted a few times. This chain connects TRBV24-1 to TRBJ2-2; 12 nucleotides match TRBD1. The V gene's germline CDR1 is KGHDR and CDR2 SFDVKD. The length of the CDR3 is 18 residues. V was pared by 6 bases and J by 5 bases, with 12 bases of the junction left unmatched. The CDR3 DNA reads as TGTGCCACCAGTACGTGGGGACAGGGGGCAGTGGGAACCGGGGAGCTGTTTTTT. Translated: CATSTWGQGAVGTGELFF.

Many counts were recorded for this clonotype. V gene TRBV20-1 combines with J gene TRBJ1-4; tentative D call: TRBD1 (5 bases). The CDR3 loop spans 13 amino acids. V lost 6 bases, J lost 6 bases, and 14 bases lay in between. Germline V gene lookup returns CDR1 DFQATT and CDR2 SNEGSKA (reference sequence). The CDR3 DNA is TGCAGTGCAGTGAAGGGGTCGGATGAAAAACTGTTTTTT. This gives the protein CSAVKGSDEKLFF.

The rearrangement joins TRBV5-1 to TRBJ2-7, with D perhaps matching TRBD1 (5 bases). The germline gives CDR1 SGHRS, CDR2 YFSETQ. Trimming shortened V by 1 base and J by 3 bases, and 17 bases separated the two germline ends. CDR3 length equals 16 residues. This CDR3 reads CASSLLGQGKLYEQYF. Written as DNA, the CDR3 is TGCGCCAGCAGCTTGTTAGGGCAGGGTAAACTCTACGAGCAGTACTTC.

This clonotype was observed a few times. V and J are TRBV12-3 or TRBV12-4 and TRBJ2-1, with 8 bases fitting TRBD2. This CDR3 contains 15 residues. After removal of 2 bases from V and 8 bases from J, the junction contained 8 bases not matched to a gene. CDR3 DNA: TGTGCCAGCAGTTTATCCGGGGGGGCCGGCCATGAGCAGTTCTTC. Its translation: CASSLSGGAGHEQFF.

This clonotype was detected many times. An end of the junction differs from the germline gene, which may be a read error. The genes are TRBV7-9 and TRBJ2-3; D is undetermined. The length of the CDR3 is 14 residues. From germline, CDR1 is SEHNR and CDR2 FQNEAQ (reference sequence). The CDR3 region has the DNA TGCGCCAGCAGTCCCTCCCTCAGCACAGATACGCAGTATTTT. This sequence encodes CASSPSLSTDTQYF.

This clonotype was observed a handful of times. V is TRBV28 and J is TRBJ2-1; TRBD2 matches 7 bases. Germline-derived CDR1 and CDR2 are MDHEN and SYDVKM. There are 16 residues in the CDR3. Trimming took 8 bases from V and 0 from J; bases not matched to a gene: 10. The CDR3 DNA reads as TGTGCCAGCCGGGGGGACGTAGGGCGCTCCTACAATGAGCAGTTCTTC. Protein product: CASRGDVGRSYNEQFF.

The table lists this clonotype with a few counts. The chain links TRBV6-1 to TRBJ1-2, with D perhaps matching TRBD1 (5 bases). Trimming removed 3 bases at V and 6 bases at J, with 17 bases between. Germline CDR1 MNHNS, CDR2 SASEGT. CDR3 length equals 15 residues. The CDR3 loop is CASSDPAGGVDGYTF. CDR3 nucleotides: TGTGCCAGCAGTGACCCCGCAGGAGGGGTAGATGGCTACACCTTC.

The chain uses TRBV4-3 and TRBJ2-1, with TRBD1 matching over 8 bases. With V trimmed by 5 bases and J by 3 bases, 6 bases remained unmatched. This CDR3 is built from 15 residues. From germline, CDR1 is LGHNA and CDR2 YSLEER. CDR3 sequence: CASSWTGKRYNEQFF. CDR3 sequence (DNA): TGCGCCAGCAGCTGGACAGGGAAACGCTACAATGAGCAGTTCTTC.

This clonotype has at least ten counts. The rearrangement joins TRBV2 to TRBJ2-2; perhaps TRBD2 as D (6 bases). V gave up 3 bases and J gave up 6 bases, with 11 bases separating them. Germline CDR1 is SNHLY and CDR2 is FYNNEI. The CDR3 has 14 residues. CDR3 nucleotide sequence: TGTGCCAGCAGTGACCAGGGAGGCGCCGGGGAGCTGTTTTTT. Amino acids: CASSDQGGAGELFF.